This TCR beta chain was retrieved from a study of PD-L1 blockade in urothelial cancer. Study in general: Blood analyses occurred 3 weeks (second dose) and 6 weeks post treatment start.

The CDR3 extends over 12 amino acids. V shed 2 bases and J shed 11 bases, with 15 bases lying between them. Germline V gives CDR1 GTSNPN, CDR2 SVGIG (reference sequence). Time point reported: pretreatment peripheral blood. Profiled with immunoSEQ multiplex PCR; TCRdb holds only in-frame clones, not every one. The sample includes 40,000 to 50,000 clones, about 86% of them seen just once. The TCR comes from a man in his sixties or seventies with urothelial cancer. The material sequenced was PBMCs, taken around atezolizumab (anti-PD-L1) treatment. V is TRBV30 and J is TRBJ1-1, with a weak D call TRBD1 (5 bases). The CDR3 nucleotides are TGTGCCTGGAGTCGACAGTCGCGAGAGGCTTTCTTT. Translation: CAWSRQSREAFF.